The 31 T cell receptor beta chains in this list originate from one sample, sequenced in a study of blood T cell repertoires in COVID-19. Some clones are missing from TCRdb's copy, which holds only in-frame ones; the method was immunoSEQ multiplex PCR. The sample has about 100,000 clones, roughly 84% seen once; the top ten hold roughly 7.3%. Sequencing was done on a sample of peripheral blood. The receptors derive from a man younger than 40 in a cohort sampled during active COVID-19.

In DNA form, the CDR3 reads TGTGCCAGCAGCGCCTGGACAGGGGGCTACGAGCAGTACTTC. Its translation: CASSAWTGGYEQYF. The rearrangement uses TRBV4-2 and TRBJ2-7; TRBD1 aligns across 10 bases. The CDR3 spans 14 residues. Trimming took 5 bases from V and 3 from J; bases not matched to a gene: 4. Germline CDR1 LGHNA, CDR2 YNFKEQ.

The chain employs TRBV14 and TRBJ2-5; perhaps TRBD2 as D (6 bases). The germline V gene encodes CDR1 SGHDN and CDR2 FVKESK. The CDR3 spans 15 residues. V was cut by 0 bases and J by 1 base, with 9 bases left in between. CDR3 DNA sequence: TGTGCCAGCAGCCAAGATGTGGGGGGCCAAGAGACCCAGTACTTC. It encodes CASSQDVGGQETQYF.

This chain connects TRBV4-1 to TRBJ2-7, with 7 bases fitting TRBD1. This CDR3 is 14 amino acids long. The V gene end was trimmed by 1 base and the J gene end by 2 bases; junction bases not matched to a gene: 2. Per germline, CDR1 MGHRA and CDR2 YSYEKL. The CDR3: CASSQGDSAYEQYF. The CDR3 DNA reads TGCGCCAGCAGCCAAGGGGACAGCGCCTACGAGCAGTACTTC.

The CDR3 DNA sequence: TGCGCCAGCAGCTTGGACAGTAACACTGAAGCTTTCTTT. It specifies CASSLDSNTEAFF. J is TRBJ1-1 and V is TRBV5-1; D not certain. Germline-derived CDR1 and CDR2 are SGHRS and YFSETQ. V was pared by 0 bases and J by 2 bases, with 5 bases between. This CDR3 is 13 amino acids long.

The V gene is TRBV28, the J gene TRBJ1-2, with D unresolved. V lost 5 bases to trimming and J lost 2 bases, with 12 bases between them. The CDR3 length is 14 residues. Germline V gene data show CDR1 as MDHEN and CDR2 as SYDVKM. The CDR3 nucleotides are TGTGCCAGCAGTCCCGCGAGCGCAAACTATGGCTACACCTTC. It yields the protein CASSPASANYGYTF.

V usage is TRBV5-4 and J usage is TRBJ1-3, with D possibly TRBD1 on 5 matching bases. CDR3 length: 15 amino acids. Between the trimmed V and J ends, which lost 5 bases and 0 bases, there was a span of 12 bases. From germline, CDR1 is SGHNT and CDR2 YYREEE (reference sequence). CDR3 sequence reads: CASSRDRISGNTIYF. The CDR3 nucleotides read TGTGCCAGCAGTAGAGACAGAATCTCTGGAAACACCATATATTTT.

This chain links TRBV7-8 with TRBJ1-1; D unresolved. The germline CDR1 and CDR2 sequences are SGHVS and FQNEAQ. The CDR3 has 14 residues. Trimming cost V 3 bases and J 4 bases, with 12 bases left between them. The CDR3 DNA is TGTGCCAGCAGCTTGTATGGAGGTGGCACTGAAGCTTTCTTT. It encodes CASSLYGGGTEAFF.

A remark on this clone: The sample has other DNA sequences that encode this CDR3 too. V is TRBV6-6 and J is TRBJ1-5; D remains unclear. The CDR3 consists of 13 residues. V dropped 0 bases and J dropped 5 bases, with 5 bases sitting between them. Germline assignment: CDR1 MNHNY and CDR2 SVGAGI (reference sequence). The DNA of the CDR3 is TGTGCCAGCAGTTACTCGCGGGATCAGCCCCAGCATTTT. Its protein product is CASSYSRDQPQHF.

The chain recombines TRBV27 with TRBJ2-1; possibly TRBD1 for D (6 bases). Between the trimmed V and J ends, which lost 0 bases and 0 bases, there was a span of 12 bases. Germline V CDR1 and CDR2: MNHEY, SMNVEV (reference sequence). There are 17 residues in the CDR3. CDR3 protein: CASSLSSTGSSYNEQFF. CDR3 coding DNA: TGTGCCAGCAGTTTATCGTCGACAGGAAGCTCCTACAATGAGCAGTTCTTC.

This chain joins TRBV5-1 and TRBJ2-3; possibly TRBD2 for D (5 bases). The CDR3 is made up of 14 amino acids. V was trimmed by 1 base and J by 2 bases, leaving 8 bases between them. From germline, CDR1 is SGHRS and CDR2 YFSETQ. The CDR3 sequence: CASSLFGDTDTQYF. The DNA of the CDR3 is TGCGCCAGCAGCTTGTTCGGGGACACAGATACGCAGTATTTT. Combining the CDR3 with reference TRBV5-1 and TRBJ2-3 gives the whole variable domain KAGVTQTPRYLIKTRGQQVTLSCSPISGHRSVSWYQQTPGQGLQFLFEYFSETQRNKGNFPGRFSGRQFSNSRSEMNVSTLELGDSALYLCASSLFGDTDTQYFGPGTRLTVL.

The V gene is TRBV18, the J gene TRBJ2-1; 9 positions agree with TRBD2. This CDR3 spans 17 amino acids. Trimming took 3 bases from V and 2 from J; bases not matched to a gene: 8. Germline CDR1 and CDR2: KGHSH and LQKENI. The CDR3: CASSPIAGASPYNEQFF. The CDR3 DNA reads TGTGCCAGCTCACCCATAGCGGGGGCAAGCCCCTACAATGAGCAGTTCTTC.

The chain joins TRBV5-1 to TRBJ1-2, with TRBD1 identical over 9 bases. V lost 0 bases and J lost 8; bases outside the gene matches: 5. The CDR3 contains 14 residues. Germline V gives CDR1 SGHRS, CDR2 YFSETQ. CDR3 DNA sequence: TGCGCCAGCAGCTTGGCCGGGACAGGGCAAGGCTACACCTTC. Its protein product is CASSLAGTGQGYTF.

J is TRBJ1-4 and V is TRBV5-1; 8 positions agree with TRBD1. V dropped 5 bases and J dropped 4; count of bases not matched to a gene: 4. CDR3 length equals 14 residues. Germline V gives CDR1 SGHRS, CDR2 YFSETQ. The CDR3 nucleotides read TGCGCCAGCAGTTTGACAGGGGATAATGAAAAACTGTTTTTT. As protein: CASSLTGDNEKLFF.

V and J are TRBV12-3 or TRBV12-4 and TRBJ1-2, with 7 nucleotides matching TRBD1. Trimming took 5 bases from V and 2 from J; bases not matched to a gene: 2. This CDR3 has 13 amino acids. CDR3 in DNA: TGTGCCAGCAGTCCGGGACAGAACTATGGCTACACCTTC. Encoded protein: CASSPGQNYGYTF.

This clone was seen once. V is TRBV2 and J is TRBJ2-7, with a possible D match to TRBD2 (6 bases). Germline values: CDR1 SNHLY, CDR2 FYNNEI. V lost 7 bases and J lost 2, with 15 bases in between. The CDR3 extends over 14 amino acids. The DNA for the CDR3 is TGTGCCAGCATCCCCGGGACTTGGGCCTACGAGCAGTACTTC. It codes for CASIPGTWAYEQYF.

This chain connects TRBV19 to TRBJ1-5; 7 bases agree with TRBD1. Germline CDR1 reads LNHDA; CDR2 reads SQIVND (reference sequence). There are 14 residues in the CDR3. V lost 5 bases and J lost 4; bases outside the gene matches: 5. CDR3 sequence reads: CASSHRGRNQPQHF. CDR3 DNA: TGTGCCAGTAGTCACAGGGGAAGGAATCAGCCCCAGCATTTT.

This clone was seen only once. The chain links TRBV10-3 to TRBJ1-1; D possibly corresponds to TRBD1 (5 bases). Per the germline V gene, CDR1 is ENHRY and CDR2 is SYGVKD. The CDR3 extends over 13 amino acids. V gave up 4 bases and J gave up 5 bases, with 11 bases separating them. The CDR3 DNA reads as TGTGCCATCAGTGGGGGCAGGGCGACTGAAGCTTTCTTT. Protein sequence: CAISGGRATEAFF.

The gene calls are TRBV28 and TRBJ1-3, with 9 nucleotides matching TRBD1. Germline V CDR1 and CDR2: MDHEN, SYDVKM. The V and J ends lost 5 bases and 7 bases, in that order; junction bases with no gene match: 9. The CDR3 is 15 amino acids. CDR3 coding DNA: TGTGCCAGCAGTCCCGACAGGGGGGTTGGCAACACCATATATTTT. Its translation is CASSPDRGVGNTIYF.

The chain combines TRBV6-1 with TRBJ2-1, with D perhaps TRBD1 (6 bases). The germline CDR1 and CDR2 sequences are MNHNS and SASEGT. The CDR3 is made up of 15 amino acids. Between the trimmed V and J ends, which lost 2 bases and 0 bases, there was a span of 8 bases. CDR3 sequence: CASSESGASYNEQFF. The DNA for the CDR3 is TGTGCCAGCAGTGAATCAGGGGCCTCCTACAATGAGCAGTTCTTC.

The CDR3 nucleotides are TGTGCCAGCAGCTTGGTAGGCACAGATACGCAGTATTTT. It yields the protein CASSLVGTDTQYF. V is TRBV5-6 and J is TRBJ2-3; D gene unclear. Germline V gene data show CDR1 as SGHDT and CDR2 as YYEEEE. Trimming stripped 0 bases from V and 1 base from J, with 3 bases between. This CDR3 comprises 13 residues.

This chain links TRBV29-1 with TRBJ1-4; no clear D. V was trimmed by 7 bases and J by 3 bases, leaving 15 bases between them. The CDR3 consists of 14 residues. In germline, CDR1 is SQVTM, CDR2 ANQGSEA. For the CDR3, the DNA is TGCAGCGCGTCCAACCGACTTTCTAATGAAAAACTGTTTTTT. Translation gives CSASNRLSNEKLFF.

This sequence joins TRBV6-5 and TRBJ1-4, with 8 positions matching TRBD1. The CDR3 spans 15 residues. Germline CDR1 reads MNHEY; CDR2 reads SVGAGI. V shed 0 bases and J 10 bases; nucleotides not matched to a gene: 7. CDR3 nucleotides: TGTGCCAGCAGTTACTCCACAGGGGGGGACTTAAAACTGTTTTTT. Residues: CASSYSTGGDLKLFF.

CDR3 in DNA: TGTGCCAGCAGCTCCTCGGGGGGTGAGCAGTTCTTC. It specifies CASSSSGGEQFF. The gene calls are TRBV7-2 and TRBJ2-1, with 7 nucleotides matching TRBD2. Germline V gene lookup returns CDR1 SGHTA and CDR2 FQGNSA. The CDR3 has 12 amino acids. The J segment lost 9 bases and the V segment lost 4 bases, leaving 3 bases of the junction unmatched.

V and J are TRBV6-2 or TRBV6-3 and TRBJ2-5; D possibly corresponds to TRBD1 (6 bases). Germline values: CDR1 MNHEY, CDR2 SVGEGT. This CDR3 has 13 amino acids. Trimming removed 4 bases at V and 5 bases at J, with 11 bases between. Here the CDR3 DNA reads TGTGCCAGCAGTTTTGGGCAGGGGGAGACCCAGTACTTC. Translating gives CASSFGQGETQYF.

CDR3 DNA sequence: TGTGCCGCCAAGCCAGCGGGGGGTTCAGATACGCAGTATTTT. Translation gives CAAKPAGGSDTQYF. The chain uses TRBV19 and TRBJ2-3, with TRBD2 identical over 9 bases. Germline assignment: CDR1 LNHDA and CDR2 SQIVND (reference sequence). Trimming removed 11 bases from V and 4 bases from J; junction bases left unmatched: 10. CDR3 length: 14 amino acids.

The chain joins TRBV5-4 to TRBJ1-2, with 7 bases aligning to TRBD1. V lost 1 base to trimming and J lost 13 bases; unmatched junction nucleotides: 7. CDR1 is SGHNT, CDR2 YYREEE, per germline (reference sequence). The CDR3 spans 12 residues. The CDR3 coding sequence is TGTGCCAGCAGCTTGCCTACAGGGGATTGCACCTTC. It yields the protein CASSLPTGDCTF.

The gene calls are TRBV6-2 or TRBV6-3 and TRBJ2-2, with D perhaps TRBD2 (7 bases). Trimming removed 2 bases at V and 10 bases at J, with 23 bases between. Germline CDR1 is MNHEY and CDR2 is SVGEGT. The CDR3 consists of 17 residues. The CDR3 DNA reads as TGTGCCAGCAGTTACGGTGGGGTCTTCGGGGGGCCGGAGGAGCTGTTTTTT. Translating gives CASSYGGVFGGPEELFF.

V and J are TRBV28 and TRBJ2-1, with TRBD2 matching over 10 bases. Germline loops: CDR1 MDHEN, CDR2 SYDVKM. The CDR3 is 15 amino acids. The junction had 6 bases not matched to a gene; V was cut back by 3 bases and J by 7 bases. The CDR3: CASSLASGGRNEQFF. The CDR3 DNA sequence: TGTGCCAGCAGTTTGGCTAGCGGGGGCCGGAATGAGCAGTTCTTC. Full variable domain (remainder filled in from reference TRBV28 and TRBJ2-1): DVKVTQSSRYLVKRTGEKVFLECVQDMDHENMFWYRQDPGLGLRLIYFSYDVKMKEKGDIPEGYSVSREKKERFSLILESASTNQTSMYLCASSLASGGRNEQFFGPGTRLTVL.

This rearrangement joins TRBV4-1 to TRBJ2-3; 7 positions match TRBD1. Germline V gene data show CDR1 as MGHRA and CDR2 as YSYEKL. The V segment lost 1 base and the J segment 1 base; nucleotides outside the gene matches: 11. CDR3 length equals 18 residues. CDR3 residues: CASSQVGARGLGTDTQYF. The DNA of the CDR3 is TGCGCCAGCAGCCAAGTTGGGGCGAGGGGGCTTGGCACAGATACGCAGTATTTT.

DNA for the CDR3: TGTGCCTGGAGAGAAAGGGGAGGGGCCCTTAATCAGCCCCAGCATTTT. Amino acid sequence: CAWRERGGALNQPQHF. The V call is TRBV30, the J call TRBJ1-5; D may be TRBD1 (5 bases). This CDR3 region has 16 residues. Per the germline V gene, CDR1 is GTSNPN and CDR2 is SVGIG (reference sequence). The V and J ends lost 3 bases and 4 bases respectively, with 19 bases between them.

This sequence joins TRBV18 and TRBJ1-6; the match to TRBD1 covers 10 bases. From germline, CDR1 is KGHSH and CDR2 LQKENI. After removal of 9 bases from V and 8 bases from J, the junction contained 4 bases not matched to a gene. The CDR3 is 13 amino acids. The CDR3 loop is CASQGTGDSPLHF. In DNA, the CDR3 is TGTGCCAGTCAGGGGACAGGGGATTCACCCCTCCACTTT. The whole variable domain, filled in from reference TRBV18 and TRBJ1-6, reads NAGVMQNPRHLVRRRGQEARLRCSPMKGHSHVYWYRQLPEEGLKFMVYLQKENIIDESGMPKERFSAEFPKEGPSILRIQQVVRGDSAAYFCASQGTGDSPLHFGNGTRLTVT.